The clone carrying this TCR beta chain was observed at least ten times. The data originate from a study of response to subunit inactivated influenza vaccine. Germline CDR1 is LGHNA and CDR2 is YSLEER. The CDR3 extends over 16 amino acids. Trimming took 3 bases from V and 3 from J; bases not matched to a gene: 9. A single record per CDR3 protein comes from TCRdb applying MiXCR to the RT-PCR reads. The sample records hundreds of thousands of distinct CDR3 sequences, 14% being singletons. Material: PBMCs from blood, obtained around two weeks before vaccination. The rearrangement links TRBV4-3 to TRBJ2-7; 9 nucleotides match TRBD1. The sequence came from a man aged 50 or older who received an inactivated influenza vaccine. In DNA form, the CDR3 reads TGCGCCAGCAGCCAGCTCGCCGGGACAGGGCGCTACGAGCAGTACTTC. This gives the protein CASSQLAGTGRYEQYF.